This entry lists 4 T cell receptor beta chains sequenced from one sample in a study of shared clonotypes between healthy human individuals. Sequenced by immunoSEQ multiplex PCR; TCRdb stores in-frame clones only, minus some. The sample has roughly 1,800,000 clones, over 85% seen once; the top ten hold 1.2%. As defined, naive CD8 cells were CD45RO-negative and positively selected for CCR7, with terminally differentiated effector memory CD45RA+ cells excluded. The sample consisted of naive CD8+ T cells sorted from blood. These TCRs come from a man younger than 35 in good health.

The genes are TRBV30 and TRBJ1-1; maybe TRBD1 (5 bases). V gave up 4 bases and J gave up 8 bases, with 17 bases separating them. Looked up from germline, CDR1 is GTSNPN and CDR2 is SVGIG (reference sequence). The length of the CDR3 is 13 residues. The CDR3 DNA is TGTGCCTGGACCGATAGGGGTACTATCGAAGCTTTCTTT. It translates to CAWTDRGTIEAFF.

The J gene is TRBJ2-1, the V gene TRBV30, with 9 bases aligning to TRBD1. This CDR3 region has 14 residues. Germline trimming cut 6 bases from V and 5 bases from J; bases unmatched to any gene: 8. Germline CDR1 reads GTSNPN; CDR2 reads SVGIG (reference sequence). The CDR3 bases are TGTGCCTGCACAGGGGGCCCTCTGAACAATGAGCAGTTCTTC. Translating it yields CACTGGPLNNEQFF.

As concerns this clone: Additional DNA sequences in this sample encode the identical CDR3. The chain carries TRBV18 and TRBJ2-7, with a tentative D call TRBD2 (6 bases). Germline CDR1 and CDR2: KGHSH and LQKENI. V lost 3 bases and J lost 1, with 10 bases in between. The CDR3 is 14 amino acids. DNA of the CDR3: TGTGCCAGCTCACCCCCGGCGGGGTCCTACGAGCAGTACTTC. This gives the protein CASSPPAGSYEQYF.

The V and J genes are TRBV5-6 and TRBJ1-1; D gene ambiguous. Per germline, CDR1 SGHDT and CDR2 YYEEEE. This CDR3 has 14 residues. V lost 0 bases and J 4 bases, leaving 10 bases between the germline ends. DNA for the CDR3: TGTGCCAGCAGCTTGGGTCATGGTGGCACTGAAGCTTTCTTT. It is translated as CASSLGHGGTEAFF.